These 15 T cell receptor beta chains were all obtained from the same sample, sequenced in a study of OX40 agonist ivuxolimab in advanced cancers. Sequencing used immunoSEQ multiplex PCR; TCRdb keeps in-frame clones, though not all of them. The sample yields over 65,000 clones, roughly 85% seen once. This material consisted of CD4+ or CD8+ T cells sorted from blood, taken in a trial of the OX40 agonist ivuxolimab. These receptors were collected from an adult with an advanced solid tumor such as melanoma, head and neck, liver or kidney cancer.

This clone came up a few times. The rearrangement joins TRBV6-1 to TRBJ1-2; tentative D call: TRBD1 (6 bases). In germline, CDR1 is MNHNS, CDR2 SASEGT. The CDR3 spans 13 residues. V was cut by 3 bases and J by 1 base, with 6 bases left in between. The CDR3 region is CASSEDSNYGYTF. The CDR3 DNA follows: TGTGCCAGCAGTGAGGACAGTAACTATGGCTACACCTTC.

This chain joins TRBV5-5 and TRBJ1-1; TRBD1 matches 7 bases. The CDR3 extends over 15 amino acids. In germline, CDR1 is SGHKS, CDR2 YYEKEE (reference sequence). J was trimmed by 4 bases and V by 4 bases; bases with no gene match: 10. CDR3 amino acids: CASSLYDRVGTEAFF. DNA for the CDR3: TGTGCCAGCAGCCTTTATGACAGGGTCGGCACTGAAGCTTTCTTT.

V gene TRBV4-2 combines with J gene TRBJ2-1; 8 nucleotides line up with TRBD2. V lost 3 bases and J lost 3; bases outside the gene matches: 4. The CDR3 contains 15 residues. CDR1 is LGHNA and CDR2 is YNFKEQ in the germline V gene. The CDR3 loop is CASSQTGGHYNEQFF. CDR3 sequence (DNA): TGTGCCAGCAGCCAGACGGGGGGGCACTACAATGAGCAGTTCTTC.

The rearrangement uses TRBV6-1 and TRBJ1-5; D ambiguous. Trimming left V 6 bases short and J 5 bases short, with 11 bases between. Germline V gene lookup returns CDR1 MNHNS and CDR2 SASEGT. The CDR3 has 13 amino acids. CDR3 DNA: TGTGCCAGCAGAGATCACTCCGATCAGCCCCAGCATTTT. Protein product: CASRDHSDQPQHF.

This sequence joins TRBV7-9 and TRBJ2-7, with a tentative D call TRBD1 (6 bases). This CDR3 region has 14 residues. The V gene lost 1 base and the J gene lost 6 bases, with 13 bases spanning the gap. The germline V gene encodes CDR1 SEHNR and CDR2 FQNEAQ (reference sequence). CDR3 loop: CASSLEAGTPEQYF. CDR3 DNA: TGTGCCAGCAGCTTAGAGGCTGGGACACCCGAGCAGTACTTC.

The rearrangement uses TRBV7-6 and TRBJ2-7, with 8 bases fitting TRBD2. Germline assignment: CDR1 SGHVS and CDR2 FNYEAQ. This CDR3 contains 16 residues. J gave up 2 bases and V 3 bases, and 9 bases lay outside the gene matches. Here the CDR3 reads CASSLGAISGAYEQYF. In DNA form, the CDR3 reads TGTGCCAGCAGCTTGGGGGCGATTAGCGGGGCCTACGAGCAGTACTTC. Based on the CDR3 plus reference TRBV7-6 and TRBJ2-7, the full variable domain is GAGVSQSPRYKVTKRGQDVALRCDPISGHVSLYWYRQALGQGPEFLTYFNYEAQQDKSGLPNDRFSAERPEGSISTLTIQRTEQRDSAMYRCASSLGAISGAYEQYFGPGTRLTVT.

This clone was picked up many times. This chain uses TRBV10-1 with TRBJ1-1, with D possibly matching TRBD1 (5 bases). The germline V and J ends were trimmed by 3 bases and 4 bases, with 12 bases remaining between them. There are 14 residues in the CDR3. Germline V gene sequence: CDR1 WNHNN, CDR2 SYGVQD (reference sequence). CDR3 DNA sequence: TGCGCCAGCAGTGAAAACAGGTTGGCCACTGAAGCTTTCTTT. Amino acid sequence: CASSENRLATEAFF.

J is TRBJ2-5 and V is TRBV19; 9 nucleotides align to TRBD2. J was trimmed by 5 bases and V by 3 bases; bases with no gene match: 10. Germline V gives CDR1 LNHDA, CDR2 SQIVND (reference sequence). CDR3 length: 16 residues. The CDR3 DNA is TGTGCCAGTAGTATCGGGCTAGCGGGGCCCCGGGAGACCCAGTACTTC. It specifies CASSIGLAGPRETQYF.

This rearrangement joins TRBV5-4 to TRBJ1-1; no reliable D call. Trimming pared 4 bases from V and 0 bases from J, leaving 13 bases between. The CDR3 consists of 15 residues. Germline CDR1 is SGHNT and CDR2 is YYREEE (reference sequence). CDR3 loop: CASSPDYSMNTEAFF. The CDR3 nucleotides read TGTGCCAGCAGCCCGGATTATTCCATGAACACTGAAGCTTTCTTT. The full variable domain, with the rest looked up from reference TRBV5-4 and TRBJ1-1, is ETGVTQSPTHLIKTRGQQVTLRCSSQSGHNTVSWYQQALGQGPQFIFQYYREEENGRGNFPPRFSGLQFPNYSSELNVNALELDDSALYLCASSPDYSMNTEAFFGQGTRLTVV.

The rearrangement joins TRBV5-1 to TRBJ2-7; D perhaps matches TRBD2 (5 bases). Germline lookup yields CDR1 SGHRS and CDR2 YFSETQ. CDR3 length: 17 residues. The V gene lost 3 bases and the J gene lost 4 bases, with 23 bases spanning the gap. In nucleotides, the CDR3 is TGCGCCAGCAGCTGGTCTTATAGCGTCGATAAGAGTTACGAGCAGTACTTC. This encodes CASSWSYSVDKSYEQYF.

The chain uses TRBV2 and TRBJ2-7; 8 nucleotides line up with TRBD2. Losses at the gene ends were 7 bases for V and 7 bases for J; bases not matched to a gene: 12. CDR3 length equals 14 residues. CDR1 and CDR2 (germline): SNHLY, FYNNEI. The CDR3 DNA is TGTGCCAGCACACAAACTAGCGGCCTGACGGAGCAGTACTTC. Amino acid sequence: CASTQTSGLTEQYF.

The rearrangement uses TRBV9 and TRBJ2-5; possible D gene TRBD2, 5 bases. V lost 0 bases, J lost 9 bases, and 15 bases lay in between. Per germline, CDR1 SGDLS and CDR2 YYNGEE. This CDR3 contains 14 residues. The CDR3: CASSVEEVYGPQYF. In DNA form, the CDR3 reads TGTGCCAGCAGCGTAGAGGAGGTCTATGGTCCCCAGTACTTC. Full variable domain (remainder filled in from reference TRBV9 and TRBJ2-5): DSGVTQTPKHLITATGQRVTLRCSPRSGDLSVYWYQQSLDQGLQFLIQYYNGEERAKGNILERFSAQQFPDLHSELNLSSLELGDSALYFCASSVEEVYGPQYFGPGTRLLVL.

The J gene is TRBJ1-1, the V gene TRBV2; a weak D match, TRBD1 (6 bases). V lost 6 bases to trimming and J lost 1 base, with 9 bases between them. This CDR3 has 13 residues. Germline V gene sequence: CDR1 SNHLY, CDR2 FYNNEI. The DNA of the CDR3 is TGTGCCAGCAGAAGGACAGCGAACACTGAAGCTTTCTTT. It encodes CASRRTANTEAFF.

V gene TRBV11-3 combines with J gene TRBJ1-2, with a tentative D call TRBD1 (5 bases). Germline CDR1 is SGHNT and CDR2 is YENEEA. The CDR3 sequence is 16 residues long. Trimming removed 7 bases at V and 1 base at J, with 19 bases between. CDR3 region: CASTLIRRAINYGYTF. As DNA, the CDR3 is TGTGCCAGCACCCTGATCCGCAGGGCGATTAACTATGGCTACACCTTC.

This chain links TRBV6-6 with TRBJ1-2; D gene ambiguous. The CDR3 totals 15 residues. Per germline, CDR1 MNHNY and CDR2 SVGAGI (reference sequence). V dropped 2 bases and J dropped 4 bases, with 14 bases sitting between them. CDR3 protein: CASSYPTGGRYGYTF. The CDR3 DNA sequence: TGTGCCAGCAGTTACCCTACCGGCGGGCGCTATGGCTACACCTTC.